This T cell receptor beta chain was recovered during a study of T cells after yellow fever vaccination. TCRdb recomputed calls from the 5' RACE reads with MiXCR, one row per CDR3 protein. Of 300,000 to 350,000 distinct CDR3 sequences listed, 3.5% to 4.5% are singletons. Study results and limitations: Detected again after the booster were most primary-vaccination clones, at almost 97% CD4 and 80% to 90% CD8.

The CDR3 covers 15 residues. Trimming took off 11 bases at V and 0 bases at J, with 17 bases between the two ends. The germline V gene has CDR1 MDHEN and CDR2 SYDVKM. This clonotype was recorded many times. What it binds is unknown. The TCR sequence derives from a man younger than 30 who received the YFV17D yellow fever vaccine. The specimen comprised PBMCs, sampled 5 days after the yellow fever booster vaccination. The rearrangement joins TRBV28 to TRBJ2-1; D might be TRBD1 or TRBD2, each matching 6 bases. The CDR3 here is CALLASGASYNEQFF. The CDR3 DNA sequence: TGTGCCCTGCTGGCGTCGGGGGCCTCCTACAATGAGCAGTTCTTC.